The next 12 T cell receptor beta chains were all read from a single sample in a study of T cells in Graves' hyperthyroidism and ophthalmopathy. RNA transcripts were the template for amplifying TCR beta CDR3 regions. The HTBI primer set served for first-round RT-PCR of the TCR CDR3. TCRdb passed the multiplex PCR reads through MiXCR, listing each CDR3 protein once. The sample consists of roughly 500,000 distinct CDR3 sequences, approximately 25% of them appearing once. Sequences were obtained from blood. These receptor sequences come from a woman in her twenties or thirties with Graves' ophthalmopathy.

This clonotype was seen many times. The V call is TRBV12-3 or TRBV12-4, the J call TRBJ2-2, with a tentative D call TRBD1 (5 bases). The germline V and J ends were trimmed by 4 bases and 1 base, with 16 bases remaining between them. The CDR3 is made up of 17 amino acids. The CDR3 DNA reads TGTGCCAGCAGTTCCTGGATGTGGACAAGGAACACCGGGGAGCTGTTTTTT. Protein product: CASSSWMWTRNTGELFF.

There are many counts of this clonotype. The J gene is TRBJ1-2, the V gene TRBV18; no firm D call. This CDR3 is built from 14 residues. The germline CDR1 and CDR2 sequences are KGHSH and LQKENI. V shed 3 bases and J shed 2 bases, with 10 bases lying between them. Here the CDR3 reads CASSPLQENYGYTF. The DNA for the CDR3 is TGTGCCAGCTCACCCCTACAAGAGAACTATGGCTACACCTTC.

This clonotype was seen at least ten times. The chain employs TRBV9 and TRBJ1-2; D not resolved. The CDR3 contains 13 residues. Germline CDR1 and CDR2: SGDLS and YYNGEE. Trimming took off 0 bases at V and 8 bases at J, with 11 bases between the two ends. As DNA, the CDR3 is TGTGCCAGCAGCGTAGGAACAATCGGGGGCTACACCTTC. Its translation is CASSVGTIGGYTF.

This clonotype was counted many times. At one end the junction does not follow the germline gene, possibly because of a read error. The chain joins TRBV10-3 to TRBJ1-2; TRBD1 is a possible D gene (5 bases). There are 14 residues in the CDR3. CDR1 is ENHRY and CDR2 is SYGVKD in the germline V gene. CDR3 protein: CAISEAQGDYGYAF. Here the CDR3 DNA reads TGTGCCATCAGTGAGGCCCAGGGAGACTATGGCTACGCCTTC.

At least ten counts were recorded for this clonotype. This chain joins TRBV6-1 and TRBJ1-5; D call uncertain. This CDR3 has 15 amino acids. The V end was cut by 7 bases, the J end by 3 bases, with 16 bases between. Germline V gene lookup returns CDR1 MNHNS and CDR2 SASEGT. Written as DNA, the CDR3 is TGTGCCAGCAAAGACCGGGGAGAGTACAATCAGCCCCAGCATTTT. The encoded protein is CASKDRGEYNQPQHF.

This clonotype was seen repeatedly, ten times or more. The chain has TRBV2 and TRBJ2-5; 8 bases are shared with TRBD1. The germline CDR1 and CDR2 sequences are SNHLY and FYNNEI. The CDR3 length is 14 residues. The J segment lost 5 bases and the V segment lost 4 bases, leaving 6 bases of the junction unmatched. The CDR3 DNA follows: TGTGCCAGCAGTGCTGGACAGGGCTCGGAGACCCAGTACTTC. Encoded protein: CASSAGQGSETQYF.

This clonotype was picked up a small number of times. Here the CDR3 reads CASTPDGASGEQYF. The CDR3 DNA sequence: TGTGCCAGCACCCCCGACGGGGCATCGGGCGAGCAGTACTTC. The chain joins TRBV6-1 to TRBJ2-7; tentatively, D is TRBD1 or TRBD2 (5 bases each). The CDR3 runs to 14 residues. CDR1 and CDR2 (germline): MNHNS, SASEGT. V lost 7 bases and J lost 6, with 19 bases in between.

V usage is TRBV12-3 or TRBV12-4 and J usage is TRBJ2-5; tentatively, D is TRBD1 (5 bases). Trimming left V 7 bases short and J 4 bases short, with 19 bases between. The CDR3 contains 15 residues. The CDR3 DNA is TGTGCCAGCACCCTGGCCGGCAGGGAAGGAGAGACCCAGTACTTC. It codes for CASTLAGREGETQYF.

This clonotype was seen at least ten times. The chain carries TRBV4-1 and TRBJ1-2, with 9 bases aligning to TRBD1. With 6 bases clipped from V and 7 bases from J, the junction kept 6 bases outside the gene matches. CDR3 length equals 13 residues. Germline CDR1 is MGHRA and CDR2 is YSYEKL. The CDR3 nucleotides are TGCGCCAGCAGTCACAGGGGGCCGGGTGGCTACACCTTC. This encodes CASSHRGPGGYTF.

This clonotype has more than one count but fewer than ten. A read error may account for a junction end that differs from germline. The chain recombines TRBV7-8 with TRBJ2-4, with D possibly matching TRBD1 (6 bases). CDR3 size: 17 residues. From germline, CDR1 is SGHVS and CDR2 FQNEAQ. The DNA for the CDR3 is TGTGCCAGCAGCTTAGAGGCAGGGGCCATAGCCAAAAACATTAAGTACTTC. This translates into CASSLEAGAIAKNIKYF.

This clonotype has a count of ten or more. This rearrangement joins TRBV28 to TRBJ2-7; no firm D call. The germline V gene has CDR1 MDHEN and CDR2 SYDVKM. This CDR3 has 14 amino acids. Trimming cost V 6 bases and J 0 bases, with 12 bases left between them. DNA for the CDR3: TGTGCCAGCAGAAGCCCTAAGGACTCCTACGAGCAGTACTTC. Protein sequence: CASRSPKDSYEQYF. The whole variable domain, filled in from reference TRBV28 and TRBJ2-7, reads DVKVTQSSRYLVKRTGEKVFLECVQDMDHENMFWYRQDPGLGLRLIYFSYDVKMKEKGDIPEGYSVSREKKERFSLILESASTNQTSMYLCASRSPKDSYEQYFGPGTRLTVT.

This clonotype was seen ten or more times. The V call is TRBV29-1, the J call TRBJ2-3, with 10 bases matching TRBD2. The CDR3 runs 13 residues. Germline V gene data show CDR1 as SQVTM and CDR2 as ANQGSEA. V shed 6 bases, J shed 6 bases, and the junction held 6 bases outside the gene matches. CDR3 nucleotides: TGCAGCGTCTTTAGCGGGGGGTGGGATACGCAGTATTTT. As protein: CSVFSGGWDTQYF.